Listed below are T cell receptor beta chains from one sample, sequenced in a study of T cell responses to AZD1222 COVID-19 vaccine. Generated by immunoSEQ multiplex PCR, the TCRdb table keeps only in-frame clones and is missing some. The sample gives some 150,000 clones, over 85% of which show up once; approximately 5% is in the top ten. The sample in question was peripheral blood, obtained on day 0 of AZD1222 vaccination. The source of these receptors is an adult in good health. CDR3s include the opening cysteine and the closing phenylalanine or tryptophan. The D gene is left open where the match is weak. Size is stated for part of the rows, as once, few or many counts, or as a class when the clone is expanded.

d_call j_call v_call clone_size cdr3_aa cdr3_nt
TRBD1 TRBJ2-3 TRBV5-1 - CASSYGQGAADTQYF TGCGCCAGCAGCTATGGACAGGGCGCCGCAGATACGCAGTATTTT
- TRBJ1-5 TRBV18 - CASSAQGNQPQHF TGTGCCAGCTCCGCTCAGGGGAATCAGCCCCAGCATTTT
- TRBJ2-7 TRBV13 - CASSFGSSYEQYF TGTGCCAGCAGCTTTGGGAGCTCCTACGAGCAGTACTTC
- TRBJ1-1 TRBV30 - CAWSVGKKDTEAFF TGTGCCTGGAGTGTAGGCAAGAAGGACACTGAAGCTTTCTTT
- TRBJ1-5 TRBV19 - CASSIDRSQPQHF TGTGCCAGTAGTATAGATCGGAGTCAGCCCCAGCATTTT
- TRBJ2-1 TRBV6-1 - CASSEAGIGNEQFF TGTGCCAGCAGTGAAGCGGGGATTGGGAATGAGCAGTTCTTC
TRBD1 TRBJ2-7 TRBV5-4 - CASSFDRAHEQYF TGTGCCAGCAGCTTTGACAGGGCCCACGAGCAGTACTTC
- TRBJ2-5 TRBV5-1 - CASSGEETQYF TGCGCCAGCAGCGGAGAAGAGACCCAGTACTTC
TRBD2 TRBJ2-7 TRBV7-2 once CASSWGLVGEQYF TGTGCCAGCAGCTGGGGACTAGTGGGCGAGCAGTACTTC
- TRBJ1-4 TRBV4-2 - CASSQDRRSRATNEKLFF TGTGCCAGCAGCCAAGATCGACGCAGTCGGGCAACTAATGAAAAACTGTTTTTT
- TRBJ1-3 TRBV15 - CATSRDRSSGNTIYF TGTGCCACCAGTAGGGACCGAAGCTCTGGAAACACCATATATTTT
- TRBJ1-2 TRBV4-1 - CASSQDHRTELNYGYTF TGCGCCAGCAGCCAAGACCACCGGACAGAGCTTAACTATGGCTACACCTTC
- TRBJ1-1 TRBV29-1 - CSVEGGQGNTEAFF TGCAGCGTTGAAGGTGGGCAGGGGAACACTGAAGCTTTCTTT
- TRBJ1-1 TRBV4-1 once CASSQDVGVSTEAFF TGCGCCAGCAGCCAAGATGTGGGGGTTAGCACTGAAGCTTTCTTT
- TRBJ2-5 TRBV7-9 - CASSNPETQYF TGTGCCAGCAGCAATCCAGAGACCCAGTACTTC
TRBD1 TRBJ1-1 TRBV14 - CASSQEALGQGAYTEAFF TGTGCCAGCAGCCAAGAGGCCCTCGGGCAGGGGGCGTATACTGAAGCTTTCTTT
TRBD1 TRBJ1-2 TRBV4-1 - CASSQETGQGIIYGYTF TGCGCCAGCAGCCAAGAGACGGGACAGGGGATTATCTATGGCTACACCTTC
- TRBJ2-3 TRBV19 - CASSPHTDTQYF TGTGCCAGTAGTCCGCACACAGATACGCAGTATTTT
TRBD2 TRBJ2-1 TRBV30 once CAWSLTGGYNEQFF TGTGCCTGGAGTCTAACGGGAGGGTATAATGAGCAGTTCTTC
- TRBJ1-1 TRBV5-4 - CASSLPGETEAFF TGTGCCAGCAGCTTGCCCGGAGAAACTGAAGCTTTCTTT
TRBD1 TRBJ2-1 TRBV5-1 - CASTGTGEVEQFF TGCGCCAGCACCGGGACAGGGGAAGTTGAGCAGTTCTTC
- TRBJ1-5 TRBV10-3 few CAISESEFQRQPQHF TGTGCCATCAGTGAGTCGGAATTCCAGCGTCAGCCCCAGCATTTT
- TRBJ2-6 TRBV20-1 - CSASSSRSGANVLTF TGCAGTGCTAGTTCTTCACGCTCTGGGGCCAACGTCCTGACTTTC
- TRBJ2-1 TRBV27 - CASSLSDKGVNEQFF TGTGCCAGCAGTTTATCCGACAAAGGGGTGAATGAGCAGTTCTTC
- TRBJ1-3 TRBV6-2/TRBV6-3 - CASSPISGFGNTIYF TGTGCCAGCAGCCCTATCTCCGGGTTCGGAAACACCATATATTTT
- TRBJ2-5 TRBV28 - CASSLFRWSGPQETQYF TGTGCCAGCAGTTTATTCCGATGGTCTGGCCCACAAGAGACCCAGTACTTC
- TRBJ1-1 TRBV19 - CASSVYRATEAFF TGTGCCAGTAGTGTTTACAGAGCCACTGAAGCTTTCTTT
TRBD1 TRBJ1-2 TRBV18 - CASSPPRTGASYGYTF TGTGCCAGCTCACCTCCCCGGACAGGGGCCTCCTATGGCTACACCTTC
TRBD1 TRBJ1-3 TRBV7-8 - CASSSRTGRNTIYF TGTGCCAGCAGCTCGCGGACAGGGAGAAACACCATATATTTT
TRBD2 TRBJ2-1 TRBV6-5 - CASSIGGSSYNEQFF TGTGCCAGCAGTATAGGCGGGAGCTCCTACAATGAGCAGTTCTTC
TRBD1 TRBJ1-2 TRBV11-2 - CASSLTGDRGYTF TGTGCCAGCAGCCTTACAGGGGATCGGGGCTACACCTTC
TRBD1 TRBJ1-6 TRBV7-3 - CASSLLGTGGSPLHF TGTGCCAGCAGCCTACTCGGGACAGGAGGTTCACCCCTCCACTTT
TRBD2 TRBJ2-2 TRBV5-1 - CASSLFASGNTGELFF TGCGCCAGCAGCTTGTTTGCTAGCGGGAACACCGGGGAGCTGTTTTTT
- TRBJ2-7 TRBV4-2 - CASSQDLPRAQYF TGTGCCAGCAGCCAAGATTTGCCCCGGGCGCAGTACTTC
- TRBJ1-2 TRBV7-9 - CASSSRRVGGYTF TGTGCCAGCAGCAGCCGAAGGGTGGGTGGCTACACCTTC
TRBD1 TRBJ1-2 TRBV3-1/TRBV3-2 - CASSQDPDRVYGYTF TGTGCCAGCAGCCAAGATCCGGACAGGGTCTATGGCTACACCTTC
TRBD2 TRBJ2-1 TRBV27 - CASSLSRSGRNEQFF TGTGCCAGCAGTTTATCGCGTAGCGGGAGGAATGAGCAGTTCTTC
- TRBJ1-2 TRBV5-6 - CASSLTGAGYTF TGTGCCAGCAGCTTGACGGGGGCTGGCTACACCTTC
TRBD1 TRBJ2-5 TRBV5-4 - CASSLLQGVGETQYF TGTGCCAGCAGCCTTTTACAGGGGGTAGGGGAGACCCAGTACTTC
- TRBJ1-1 TRBV10-3 - CAISVGPLEAFF TGTGCCATCAGTGTCGGGCCCCTTGAAGCTTTCTTT
TRBD1 TRBJ2-7 TRBV11-2 once CASSFGDRGEQYF TGTGCCAGCAGCTTCGGAGACAGGGGCGAGCAGTACTTC
- TRBJ2-5 TRBV6-5 - CASSYSGSEETQYF TGTGCCAGCAGTTACTCAGGCAGTGAGGAGACCCAGTACTTC
- TRBJ1-5 TRBV5-3 - CARSLAPLGEPQHF TGTGCCAGAAGCTTGGCCCCTCTAGGAGAGCCCCAGCATTTT
- TRBJ2-2 TRBV7-3 few CASSLLGRELFF TGTGCCAGCAGCTTATTAGGCCGGGAGCTGTTTTTT
- TRBJ1-1 TRBV6-6 - CASSYSLNTEAFF TGTGCCAGCAGTTACTCGTTGAACACTGAAGCTTTCTTT
TRBD1 TRBJ1-3 TRBV5-4 - CASSPDRDSGNTIYF TGTGCCAGCAGCCCGGACAGGGATTCTGGAAACACCATATATTTT
- TRBJ1-5 TRBV6-6 - CASSRRQAPGNQPQHF TGTGCCAGCAGTCGCAGACAGGCCCCCGGGAATCAGCCCCAGCATTTT
- TRBJ2-1 TRBV6-5 once CASSYSGTVGRNEQFF TGTGCCAGCAGTTACTCGGGGACAGTGGGGAGGAATGAGCAGTTCTTC
TRBD2 TRBJ2-7 TRBV2 once CASSRLASSYEQYF TGTGCCAGCAGTAGACTAGCGAGCTCCTACGAGCAGTACTTC
- TRBJ1-4 TRBV19 - CASSISADNEKLFF TGTGCCAGTAGTATCTCAGCAGATAATGAAAAACTGTTTTTT
- TRBJ1-4 TRBV28 - CASRNRDPTNEKLFF TGTGCCAGCAGGAACAGGGATCCAACTAATGAAAAACTGTTTTTT
- TRBJ2-5 TRBV24-1 - CATRGVEETQYF TGTGCCACCAGAGGGGTGGAGGAGACCCAGTACTTC
- TRBJ1-3 TRBV4-1 - CASSQVGLPGNTIYF TGCGCCAGCAGCCAAGTAGGGTTGCCTGGAAACACCATATATTTT
- TRBJ1-1 TRBV28 - CASSLLSTEAFF TGTGCCAGCAGTTTACTGAGCACTGAAGCTTTCTTT
- TRBJ1-3 TRBV7-9 - CASSPRLQFLKSSGNTIYF TGTGCCAGCAGCCCCCGATTACAGTTTCTAAAGTCTTCTGGAAACACCATATATTTT
- TRBJ1-2 TRBV21-1 once CASSKTRVFNYGYTF TGTGCCAGCAGCAAAACCCGGGTTTTCAACTATGGCTACACCTTC
- TRBJ2-2 TRBV9 - CASRSSNTGELFF TGTGCCAGCAGATCTTCGAACACCGGGGAGCTGTTTTTT
- TRBJ2-1 TRBV5-1 - CASSLVSGSYNEQFF TGCGCCAGCAGCTTGGTTTCGGGTTCCTACAATGAGCAGTTCTTC